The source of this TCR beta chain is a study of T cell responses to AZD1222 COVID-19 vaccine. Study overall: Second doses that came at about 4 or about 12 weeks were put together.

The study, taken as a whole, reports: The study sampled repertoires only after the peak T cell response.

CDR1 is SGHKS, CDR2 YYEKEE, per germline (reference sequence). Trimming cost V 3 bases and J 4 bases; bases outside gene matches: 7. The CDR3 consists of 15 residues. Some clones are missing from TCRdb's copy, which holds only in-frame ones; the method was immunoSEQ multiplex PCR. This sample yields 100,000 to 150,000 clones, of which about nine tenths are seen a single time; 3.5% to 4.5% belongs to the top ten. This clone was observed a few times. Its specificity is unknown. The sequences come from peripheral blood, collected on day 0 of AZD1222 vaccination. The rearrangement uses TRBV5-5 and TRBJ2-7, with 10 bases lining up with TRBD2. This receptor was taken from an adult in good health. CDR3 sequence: CASSSRPSGGYEQYF. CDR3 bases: TGTGCCAGCAGCTCTCGGCCTAGCGGGGGTTACGAGCAGTACTTC.